This is a list of T cell receptor beta chains from one sample in a study of blood T cell repertoires in COVID-19. Libraries were prepared by immunoSEQ multiplex PCR; TCRdb keeps only in-frame clonotypes and omits some of them. The table includes 250,000 to 350,000 clones, roughly 90% detected once. Input material: peripheral blood. The receptors originated from a middle-aged woman who had recovered from COVID-19. Both conserved end residues are part of each CDR3. D genes are given only for firm matches. Clone size is not always given. Where it is, it says once, few, many or a class for expanded clones.

D: TRBD2; J: TRBJ2-1; V: TRBV30; size: -; CDR3: CAWTGLATNEQFF; DNA: TGTGCCTGGACGGGACTAGCTACCAATGAGCAGTTCTTC
D: -; J: TRBJ1-4; V: TRBV14; size: -; CDR3: CASSPRTVSTNEKLFF; DNA: TGTGCCAGCAGCCCAAGGACAGTTTCAACTAATGAAAAACTGTTTTTT
D: -; J: TRBJ2-7; V: TRBV4-2; size: -; CDR3: CASSQDFSLTYEQYF; DNA: TGTGCCAGCAGCCAAGATTTTAGCCTCACCTACGAGCAGTACTTC
D: -; J: TRBJ2-7; V: TRBV18; size: -; CDR3: CASSAQGQGLYEQYF; DNA: TGTGCCAGCTCGGCGCAAGGGCAGGGGCTCTACGAGCAGTACTTC
D: -; J: TRBJ2-3; V: TRBV11-3; size: -; CDR3: CASSLEVAPTDTQYF; DNA: TGTGCCAGCAGCTTAGAGGTGGCACCCACAGATACGCAGTATTTT
D: -; J: TRBJ1-4; V: TRBV27; size: once; CDR3: CASRFDYPQEDEKLFF; DNA: TGTGCCAGCAGGTTCGACTACCCCCAAGAGGATGAAAAACTGTTTTTT
D: TRBD1; J: TRBJ1-5; V: TRBV2; size: once; CDR3: CASSESPGGKNQPQHF; DNA: TGTGCCAGCAGTGAATCACCAGGGGGGAAGAATCAGCCCCAGCATTTT
D: TRBD1; J: TRBJ2-2; V: TRBV19; size: -; CDR3: CASRPGQGFTGELFF; DNA: TGTGCCAGTAGGCCGGGACAGGGTTTCACCGGGGAGCTGTTTTTT
D: TRBD1; J: TRBJ2-5; V: TRBV6-1; size: -; CDR3: CASSEGTGGGTQYF; DNA: TGTGCCAGCAGTGAAGGGACAGGGGGGGGGACCCAGTACTTC
D: -; J: TRBJ2-5; V: TRBV6-1; size: -; CDR3: CASSERPGETQYF; DNA: TGTGCCAGCAGTGAACGGCCGGGGGAGACCCAGTACTTC
D: -; J: TRBJ2-2; V: TRBV5-1; size: -; CDR3: CASSSSYSRVTGELFF; DNA: TGCGCCAGCAGCTCTTCGTATAGCAGGGTCACCGGGGAGCTGTTTTTT
D: -; J: TRBJ2-3; V: TRBV3-1/TRBV3-2; size: -; CDR3: CASSPGTGSDTQYF; DNA: TGTGCCAGCAGCCCTGGCACGGGGTCAGATACGCAGTATTTT
D: TRBD1; J: TRBJ2-2; V: TRBV4-1; size: -; CDR3: CASSQDYQFQGENTGELFF; DNA: TGCGCCAGCAGCCAAGATTATCAGTTTCAGGGGGAAAACACCGGGGAGCTGTTTTTT
D: TRBD1; J: TRBJ1-3; V: TRBV10-3; size: -; CDR3: CAISESPGGPGNTIYF; DNA: TGTGCCATCAGTGAGTCTCCAGGGGGACCTGGAAACACCATATATTTT
D: TRBD2; J: TRBJ2-5; V: TRBV7-2; size: -; CDR3: CASSLGPLAGGETQYF; DNA: TGTGCCAGCAGCTTAGGTCCCCTAGCGGGAGGAGAGACCCAGTACTTC
D: -; J: TRBJ2-3; V: TRBV7-2; size: -; CDR3: CASRPPGLSTDTQYF; DNA: TGTGCCAGCAGGCCGCCGGGACTCTCCACAGATACGCAGTATTTT
D: TRBD2; J: TRBJ2-7; V: TRBV2; size: -; CDR3: CASSRLTSGKWNEQYF; DNA: TGTGCCAGCAGTCGTCTAACTAGCGGGAAATGGAACGAGCAGTACTTC
D: -; J: TRBJ2-1; V: TRBV21-1; size: -; CDR3: CASSKGPAYNEQFF; DNA: TGTGCCAGCAGCAAAGGCCCGGCCTACAATGAGCAGTTCTTC
D: TRBD2; J: TRBJ2-1; V: TRBV19; size: -; CDR3: CASSNQSGSSYNEQFF; DNA: TGTGCCAGTAGTAACCAGAGCGGGAGCTCCTACAATGAGCAGTTCTTC
D: TRBD1; J: TRBJ1-2; V: TRBV30; size: -; CDR3: CAWTLGTAYGYTF; DNA: TGTGCCTGGACCTTAGGGACAGCCTATGGCTACACCTTC
D: TRBD1; J: TRBJ1-4; V: TRBV28; size: -; CDR3: CASSRQGVNEKLFF; DNA: TGTGCCAGCAGCAGACAGGGAGTTAATGAAAAACTGTTTTTT
D: -; J: TRBJ2-7; V: TRBV5-6; size: -; CDR3: CASSLGYLTSYEQYF; DNA: TGTGCCAGCAGCTTGGGCTATCTCACTTCCTACGAGCAGTACTTC
D: -; J: TRBJ2-7; V: TRBV9; size: -; CDR3: CASSVDSLSYEQYF; DNA: TGTGCCAGCAGCGTAGACTCCTTGTCCTACGAGCAGTACTTC
D: TRBD1; J: TRBJ1-5; V: TRBV10-3; size: -; CDR3: CAISAHGTGGGDNQPQHF; DNA: TGTGCCATCAGTGCCCACGGGACAGGGGGCGGCGACAATCAGCCCCAGCATTTT
D: -; J: TRBJ2-1; V: TRBV28; size: -; CDR3: CASSFPGKEQFF; DNA: TGTGCCAGCAGTTTCCCCGGGAAAGAGCAGTTCTTC
D: -; J: TRBJ2-3; V: TRBV9; size: -; CDR3: CASSVEAGLEDTQYF; DNA: TGTGCCAGCAGCGTAGAGGCCGGACTGGAAGATACGCAGTATTTT
D: TRBD1; J: TRBJ1-2; V: TRBV29-1; size: -; CDR3: CSVEGLGTGDGYTF; DNA: TGCAGCGTTGAAGGACTCGGGACAGGGGACGGCTACACCTTC
D: -; J: TRBJ1-5; V: TRBV4-1; size: -; CDR3: CASSQEAAAHSNQPQHF; DNA: TGCGCCAGCAGCCAAGAAGCGGCAGCCCATAGCAATCAGCCCCAGCATTTT
D: TRBD1; J: TRBJ2-7; V: TRBV30; size: -; CDR3: CAWGPGQGPYEQYF; DNA: TGTGCCTGGGGCCCCGGACAGGGGCCCTACGAGCAGTACTTC
D: -; J: TRBJ2-4; V: TRBV2; size: -; CDR3: CASNQTPNGGNIQYF; DNA: TGTGCCAGCAACCAGACTCCCAACGGGGGTAACATTCAGTACTTC
D: -; J: TRBJ1-1; V: TRBV5-4; size: -; CDR3: CASSLPTPNTEAFF; DNA: TGTGCCAGCAGCTTGCCGACACCGAACACTGAAGCTTTCTTT
D: TRBD2; J: TRBJ2-7; V: TRBV30; size: -; CDR3: CAWSWGGGVFAGGPYEQYF; DNA: TGTGCCTGGAGTTGGGGCGGTGGGGTGTTTGCGGGAGGTCCCTACGAGCAGTACTTC
D: TRBD2; J: TRBJ2-7; V: TRBV28; size: -; CDR3: CASSFIAGLAYEQYF; DNA: TGTGCCAGCAGTTTTATAGCGGGGTTGGCCTACGAGCAGTACTTC
D: TRBD2; J: TRBJ2-3; V: TRBV15; size: -; CDR3: CATSGRIGLAGGPADTQYF; DNA: TGTGCCACCAGCGGCCGTATAGGACTAGCGGGAGGGCCAGCAGATACGCAGTATTTT
D: TRBD1; J: TRBJ1-4; V: TRBV15; size: -; CDR3: CATSRDRVRGATNEKLFF; DNA: TGTGCCACCAGCAGAGATCGGGTCAGGGGGGCAACTAATGAAAAACTGTTTTTT
D: TRBD2; J: TRBJ2-7; V: TRBV5-1; size: -; CDR3: CASSPSSGVPYEQYF; DNA: TGCGCCAGCAGTCCCTCTAGCGGAGTCCCCTACGAGCAGTACTTC
D: -; J: TRBJ2-3; V: TRBV30; size: -; CDR3: CAWSVFPRAPDTQYF; DNA: TGTGCCTGGAGTGTCTTTCCCAGGGCACCAGATACGCAGTATTTT
D: -; J: TRBJ2-3; V: TRBV11-3; size: -; CDR3: CASSLSTGGTDTQYF; DNA: TGTGCCAGCAGCTTATCCACCGGGGGCACAGATACGCAGTATTTT
D: -; J: TRBJ2-7; V: TRBV7-9; size: few; CDR3: CASSAGPRDEQYF; DNA: TGTGCCAGCAGCGCGGGGCCTAGGGACGAGCAGTACTTC
D: -; J: TRBJ2-1; V: TRBV4-2; size: once; CDR3: CASNGNSYNEQFF; DNA: TGTGCCAGCAACGGGAATTCCTACAATGAGCAGTTCTTC
D: TRBD2; J: TRBJ2-1; V: TRBV15; size: -; CDR3: CATSWREGTYNEQFF; DNA: TGTGCCACCAGCTGGCGGGAGGGTACCTACAATGAGCAGTTCTTC
D: TRBD1; J: TRBJ2-2; V: TRBV3-1/TRBV3-2; size: -; CDR3: CASSQDRRQGKTGELFF; DNA: TGTGCCAGCAGCCAAGATCGTCGACAGGGGAAGACCGGGGAGCTGTTTTTT
D: -; J: TRBJ2-3; V: TRBV24-1; size: -; CDR3: CATSDFSGNTDTQYF; DNA: TGTGCCACCAGTGATTTTAGCGGAAACACAGATACGCAGTATTTT
D: -; J: TRBJ1-1; V: TRBV5-8; size: -; CDR3: CASNPWGGMNTEAFF; DNA: TGTGCCAGCAACCCGTGGGGAGGAATGAACACTGAAGCTTTCTTT
D: -; J: TRBJ1-1; V: TRBV28; size: -; CDR3: CASRPQITEAFF; DNA: TGTGCCAGCCGTCCCCAGATTACTGAAGCTTTCTTT
D: TRBD2; J: TRBJ2-2; V: TRBV2; size: once; CDR3: CASSPGLAANTGELFF; DNA: TGTGCCAGTAGTCCTGGACTAGCCGCGAACACCGGGGAGCTGTTTTTT
D: -; J: TRBJ2-7; V: TRBV5-1; size: -; CDR3: CASSLAPTGYEQYF; DNA: TGCGCCAGCAGCTTGGCGCCGACAGGTTACGAGCAGTACTTC
D: -; J: TRBJ2-3; V: TRBV19; size: -; CDR3: CASKKRSTDTQYF; DNA: TGTGCCAGTAAAAAGCGAAGCACAGATACGCAGTATTTT
D: -; J: TRBJ1-1; V: TRBV7-6; size: -; CDR3: CASSLAQSMNTEAFF; DNA: TGTGCCAGCAGCTTAGCACAGTCGATGAACACTGAAGCTTTCTTT
D: -; J: TRBJ1-4; V: TRBV3-1/TRBV3-2; size: -; CDR3: CASSQDTPPGANEKLFF; DNA: TGTGCCAGCAGCCAGGACACTCCCCCGGGGGCTAATGAAAAACTGTTTTTT
D: TRBD1; J: TRBJ1-5; V: TRBV27; size: -; CDR3: CATAGTGDQPQHF; DNA: TGTGCCACCGCCGGGACAGGGGATCAGCCCCAGCATTTT
D: -; J: TRBJ2-1; V: TRBV5-1; size: once; CDR3: CASSFAVYNEQFF; DNA: TGCGCCAGCAGCTTTGCGGTTTACAATGAGCAGTTCTTC
D: -; J: TRBJ1-6; V: TRBV6-1; size: -; CDR3: CASSETPAYNSPLHF; DNA: TGTGCCAGCAGTGAGACTCCAGCATATAATTCACCCCTCCACTTT
D: TRBD1; J: TRBJ2-1; V: TRBV7-9; size: -; CDR3: CASSFGDRGYNEQFF; DNA: TGTGCCAGCAGCTTCGGAGACAGGGGCTACAATGAGCAGTTCTTC
D: -; J: TRBJ1-4; V: TRBV30; size: -; CDR3: CAWSVPGSWEKLFF; DNA: TGTGCCTGGAGTGTCCCCGGGTCTTGGGAAAAACTGTTTTTT
D: TRBD1; J: TRBJ2-2; V: TRBV24-1; size: -; CDR3: CATSDSGQGDTGELFF; DNA: TGTGCCACCAGTGATTCGGGACAGGGGGACACCGGGGAGCTGTTTTTT
D: TRBD2; J: TRBJ2-7; V: TRBV2; size: -; CDR3: CASIPGLADSEQYF; DNA: TGTGCCAGCATCCCGGGGCTAGCGGACTCCGAGCAGTACTTC
D: -; J: TRBJ2-7; V: TRBV7-8; size: -; CDR3: CASTGREFDYEQYF; DNA: TGTGCCAGCACCGGTCGGGAGTTCGACTACGAGCAGTACTTC
D: TRBD2; J: TRBJ2-5; V: TRBV4-2; size: -; CDR3: CASSQEVSGTDQYF; DNA: TGTGCCAGCAGCCAAGAGGTCAGCGGGACGGACCAGTACTTC
D: TRBD2; J: TRBJ2-7; V: TRBV25-1; size: -; CDR3: CASSGGLAGDEQYF; DNA: TGTGCCAGCAGTGGGGGACTAGCGGGCGACGAGCAGTACTTC